These 32 T cell receptor beta chains were sequenced from one sample in a study of blood T cells in healthy people across ages. Primed by a sample-barcoded 5' primer and a J-beta primer mix, a second PCR proceeded for 7 to 11 cycles. Each CDR3 protein gets one entry after TCRdb re-called the 5' RACE reads with MiXCR. The data contain approximately 1,700,000 distinct CDR3 sequences, roughly 43% of them seen just once; the ten biggest clones take up more than 20%. The sequenced material came from blood. These receptor sequences come from a human donor in good health.

In this sample, this clonotype turned up many times. The chain uses TRBV7-3 and TRBJ2-3, with D possibly TRBD2 on 6 matching bases. This CDR3 is built from 14 residues. CDR1 is SGHTA and CDR2 is FQGTGA in the germline V gene. Trimming took off 6 bases at V and 1 base at J, with 11 bases between the two ends. The CDR3 bases are TGTGCCAGCAGTTTTACGGGGGGCACAGATACGCAGTATTTT. Its translation: CASSFTGGTDTQYF. The variable domain in full, completed from reference TRBV7-3 and TRBJ2-3, reads GAGVSQTPSNKVTEKGKYVELRCDPISGHTALYWYRQSLGQGPEFLIYFQGTGAADDSGLPNDRFFAVRPEGSVSTLKIQRTERGDSAVYLCASSFTGGTDTQYFGPGTRLTVL.

This clonotype was counted between two and nine times. This chain uses TRBV10-3 with TRBJ1-5; D is undetermined. Deletions cut 6 bases from V and 6 bases from J, with 12 bases between. The CDR3 extends over 13 amino acids. CDR1 is ENHRY and CDR2 is SYGVKD in the germline V gene. CDR3 coding DNA: TGTGCCATCAGGAGGGATTTGGGTCAGCCCCAGCATTTT. This encodes CAIRRDLGQPQHF.

The chain links TRBV20-1 to TRBJ2-7; 8 bases are shared with TRBD1. Trimming at V came to 4 bases and at J to 5 bases, leaving 4 bases not matched to a gene. The CDR3 contains 12 residues. Germline V gene sequence: CDR1 DFQATT, CDR2 SNEGSKA (reference sequence). The CDR3 bases are TGCAGTGCTAAGGACAGGGCCCACGAGCAGTACTTC. Translated: CSAKDRAHEQYF.

The chain has TRBV5-6 and TRBJ2-3; 7 bases map to TRBD1. V lost 5 bases and J lost 2; bases outside the gene matches: 8. This CDR3 is 15 amino acids long. Germline assignment: CDR1 SGHDT and CDR2 YYEEEE. The CDR3 nucleotides read TGTGCCAGCAGTCTAGGACAGGACTTCACAGATACGCAGTATTTT. Translation: CASSLGQDFTDTQYF.

The CDR3 nucleotides read TGTGCCAGCCGCCCGGACAGGGTGGGATGGTATGGCTACACCTTC. Amino acid sequence: CASRPDRVGWYGYTF. J is TRBJ1-2 and V is TRBV7-2; the match to TRBD1 covers 8 bases. Germline V gives CDR1 SGHTA, CDR2 FQGNSA. This CDR3 is 15 amino acids long. V gave up 8 bases and J gave up 5 bases; unmatched junction bases: 13.

The chain links TRBV20-1 to TRBJ2-3, with TRBD2 identical over 13 bases. The CDR3 is 17 residues long. Germline V lookup: CDR1 DFQATT, CDR2 SNEGSKA (reference sequence). The V and J ends lost 6 bases and 4 bases, in that order; junction bases with no gene match: 13. CDR3 nucleotide sequence: TGCAGTGCCGGGACTAGCGGGGTTCGTGGCCCACCAGATACGCAGTATTTT. Translated, it gives CSAGTSGVRGPPDTQYF.

The chain joins TRBV29-1 to TRBJ2-4, with TRBD2 identical over 12 bases. V shed 7 bases and J 13 bases; nucleotides not matched to a gene: 11. Germline V gene sequence: CDR1 SQVTM, CDR2 ANQGSEA. The CDR3 has 13 amino acids. DNA for the CDR3: TGCAGCGCAACTAGCGGGGGGTACAATGAGCAGTACTTC. Translated: CSATSGGYNEQYF.

Turning to this clonotype: Just one base apart from a much larger clone, this may be a read error. The genes are TRBV20-1 and TRBJ2-1; 8 bases are shared with TRBD2. Germline values: CDR1 DFQATT, CDR2 SNEGSKA (reference sequence). This CDR3 is built from 20 residues. The CDR3 nucleotides read TGCAGTGCTAGAGCTGGATATTTGGGCGGGGGGACCCCTTCCTACGATGAGCAGTTCTTC. Residues: CSARAGYLGGGTPSYDEQFF.

This clonotype has just one count. The chain has TRBV5-6 and TRBJ2-1; the D gene is possibly TRBD1 (6 bases). V dropped 4 bases and J dropped 6 bases, with 14 bases sitting between them. The germline V gene has CDR1 SGHDT and CDR2 YYEEEE. The CDR3 has 14 residues. CDR3 DNA: TGTGCCAGCAGCGGTACAGGGCTAGGCAATGAGCAGTTCTTC. Its translation is CASSGTGLGNEQFF.

Turning to this clonotype: At one of its ends the junction is not consistent with the germline gene, which may arise from a read error. The CDR3 nucleotides are TGTGTCATCAGTGAGTCGCGTAGGCGGGGGGGGGGATCGCCTGAAGCTTTCTTT. This codes for CVISESRRRGGGSPEAFF. The chain has TRBV10-3 and TRBJ1-1, with a possible D match to TRBD1 (5 bases). This CDR3 has 18 amino acids. Germline-derived CDR1 and CDR2 are ENHRY and SYGVKD.

A note on this clonotype: At one end the junction does not follow the germline gene, possibly because of a read error. The chain recombines TRBV15 with TRBJ2-1, with a weak D call TRBD2 (5 bases). There are 12 residues in the CDR3. CDR1 is LNHNV and CDR2 is YYDKDF in the germline V gene (reference sequence). DNA of the CDR3: TGTGTCACCAGCCGTGCTCGGGGTGTTCAGTTCTTC. It encodes CVTSRARGVQFF.

V usage is TRBV6-2 or TRBV6-3 and J usage is TRBJ1-1; D not certain. Germline assignment: CDR1 MNHEY and CDR2 SVGEGT. The CDR3 loop spans 13 amino acids. V dropped 7 bases and J dropped 4 bases, with 13 bases sitting between them. CDR3 in amino acids: CASTATETTEAFF. In nucleotides, the CDR3 is TGTGCCAGCACCGCGACGGAGACCACTGAAGCTTTCTTT.

V is TRBV4-3 and J is TRBJ1-6; 8 nucleotides match TRBD1. The V and J ends lost 4 bases and 7 bases, in that order; junction bases with no gene match: 12. The CDR3 extends over 17 amino acids. Germline V gene sequence: CDR1 LGHNA, CDR2 YSLEER. This chain's CDR3 is CASSRLTSTGVNSPLHF. DNA of the CDR3: TGCGCCAGCAGCCGCTTAACTTCGACAGGGGTAAATTCACCCCTCCACTTT.

The chain is built from TRBV4-3 and TRBJ1-1; D is possibly TRBD1 (5 bases). Germline V CDR1 and CDR2: LGHNA, YSLEER. The CDR3 sequence is 13 residues long. Trimming removed 1 base at V and 7 bases at J, with 10 bases between. In nucleotides, the CDR3 is TGCGCCAGCAGCCAAGTCGCCAGGGATGAAGCTTTCTTT. It encodes CASSQVARDEAFF.

This clonotype was counted a few times. The chain uses TRBV4-3 and TRBJ1-6, with D possibly being TRBD1 (5 bases). CDR1 LGHNA and CDR2 YSLEER come from the germline V gene. The V end lost 1 base, the J end lost 6 bases, and 7 bases lay between the germline ends. This CDR3 contains 14 residues. The CDR3 sequence: CASSQGRANSPLHF. The CDR3 DNA follows: TGCGCCAGCAGCCAAGGCAGGGCTAATTCACCCCTCCACTTT.

This clonotype was picked up a small number of times. The rearrangement joins TRBV6-5 to TRBJ2-7; 9 bases map to TRBD1. CDR1 and CDR2 from the germline V gene are MNHEY and SVGAGI. The length of the CDR3 is 15 residues. The trim removed 6 bases at V and 3 bases at J, leaving 9 bases unmatched. CDR3 loop: CASSRDRDSFYEQYF. The CDR3 bases are TGTGCCAGCAGCCGGGACAGGGACTCCTTCTACGAGCAGTACTTC.

The chain carries TRBV24-1 and TRBJ2-1, with 7 bases lining up with TRBD1. Looked up from germline, CDR1 is KGHDR and CDR2 is SFDVKD. The CDR3 spans 13 residues. After removal of 5 bases from V and 7 bases from J, the junction contained 4 bases not matched to a gene. CDR3 in DNA: TGTGCCACCAGTGTACAGGGGCCTAATGAGCAGTTCTTC. Its protein is CATSVQGPNEQFF.

The gene calls are TRBV20-1 and TRBJ1-6, with a tentative D call TRBD1 (5 bases). This CDR3 is 17 amino acids long. CDR1 is DFQATT and CDR2 is SNEGSKA in the germline V gene (reference sequence). Trimming took off 3 bases at V and 9 bases at J, with 24 bases between the two ends. As DNA, the CDR3 is TGCAGTGCTAGGTGGTCTACGCGCGGGACGGCGGGTTCACCCCTCCACTTT. The encoded protein is CSARWSTRGTAGSPLHF.

This clonotype has just a few counts. This rearrangement joins TRBV29-1 to TRBJ2-3; maybe TRBD1 (6 bases). The V gene's germline CDR1 is SQVTM and CDR2 ANQGSEA. The CDR3 extends over 14 amino acids. Trimming took 5 bases from V and 2 from J, leaving 14 bases between them. Written as DNA, the CDR3 is TGCAGCGTTTTGGTGAGGGGGACCACAGATACGCAGTATTTT. Protein: CSVLVRGTTDTQYF.

The rearrangement uses TRBV7-9 and TRBJ2-3, with a weak D call TRBD2 (5 bases). This CDR3 contains 14 residues. Germline CDR1 and CDR2: SEHNR and FQNEAQ (reference sequence). V was pared by 2 bases and J by 4 bases, with 10 bases between. The CDR3: CASSLSGSSDTQYF. In nucleotides, the CDR3 is TGTGCCAGCAGCTTAAGCGGCAGCTCAGATACGCAGTATTTT.

V usage is TRBV27 and J usage is TRBJ2-1, with D unresolved. Trimming left V 2 bases short and J 5 bases short, with 10 bases between. Germline V lookup: CDR1 MNHEY, CDR2 SMNVEV (reference sequence). The CDR3 extends over 14 amino acids. CDR3 DNA sequence: TGTGCCAGCAGTTTAGGGCTAGAAAACAATGAGCAGTTCTTC. As protein: CASSLGLENNEQFF.

This clonotype was recorded a few times. The chain carries TRBV20-1 and TRBJ2-7, with D perhaps TRBD2 (6 bases). The CDR3 length is 14 residues. V lost 0 bases and J 4 bases, leaving 13 bases between the germline ends. Germline assignment: CDR1 DFQATT and CDR2 SNEGSKA (reference sequence). The CDR3 reads CSAREGGRIYEQYF. The CDR3 DNA reads as TGCAGTGCTAGAGAGGGGGGACGGATTTACGAGCAGTACTTC.

J is TRBJ2-3 and V is TRBV7-6, with a tentative D call TRBD1 (5 bases). In germline, CDR1 is SGHVS, CDR2 FNYEAQ. Between the trimmed V and J ends, which lost 3 bases and 2 bases, there was a span of 12 bases. The CDR3 is 15 residues long. Here the CDR3 DNA reads TGTGCCAGCAGCTTTCAGGGTCGATCCACAGATACGCAGTATTTT. It translates to CASSFQGRSTDTQYF. Full variable domain (rest looked up from reference TRBV7-6 and TRBJ2-3): GAGVSQSPRYKVTKRGQDVALRCDPISGHVSLYWYRQALGQGPEFLTYFNYEAQQDKSGLPNDRFSAERPEGSISTLTIQRTEQRDSAMYRCASSFQGRSTDTQYFGPGTRLTVL.

Concerning this clonotype: A much bigger clone sits one base away, suggesting this may be a read error. This chain connects TRBV29-1 to TRBJ2-5; 7 bases fit TRBD2. The CDR3 is 12 amino acids. Germline loops: CDR1 SQVTM, CDR2 ANQGSEA. As DNA, the CDR3 is TGCAGCATGGCGACTAGCTTAGAGACCCGGTACTTC. This gives the protein CSMATSLETRYF.

The table lists this clonotype with many counts. The CDR3 coding sequence is TGTGCCAGCAGTTATGGTGGGGAGCCCTTAAATGAGCAGTTCTTC. Its translation: CASSYGGEPLNEQFF. This chain connects TRBV6-5 to TRBJ2-1; D is perhaps TRBD2 (5 bases). The CDR3 length is 15 residues. CDR1 MNHEY and CDR2 SVGAGI come from the germline V gene. Trimming pared 3 bases from V and 7 bases from J, leaving 16 bases between.

The V gene is TRBV15, the J gene TRBJ1-5, with TRBD1 matching 10 bases. Germline V gene data show CDR1 as LNHNV and CDR2 as YYDKDF (reference sequence). V trimming: 3 bases; J trimming: 6 bases; junction bases outside the gene matches: 5. The CDR3 loop spans 15 amino acids. DNA for the CDR3: TGTGCCACCAGCAGCGGACAGGGGGAGAGTCAGCCCCAGCATTTT. Translation gives CATSSGQGESQPQHF.

This clonotype was seen a few times. V and J are TRBV27 and TRBJ1-4; TRBD1 aligns across 7 bases. Per the germline V gene, CDR1 is MNHEY and CDR2 is SMNVEV (reference sequence). The CDR3 covers 18 residues. Trimming at V came to 7 bases and at J to 2 bases, leaving 16 bases not matched to a gene. The chain's CDR3 is CASMGRGPQLWTNEKLFF. CDR3 DNA sequence: TGTGCCAGCATGGGGAGGGGGCCCCAGTTGTGGACTAATGAAAAACTGTTTTTT.

V usage is TRBV12-3 or TRBV12-4 and J usage is TRBJ1-6; possible D gene TRBD1, 5 bases. Trimming left V 8 bases short and J 7 bases short, with 12 bases between. The CDR3 loop spans 13 amino acids. The CDR3 bases are TGTGCCAGCCGACAGTTACTGAATTCACCCCTCCACTTT. Its translation is CASRQLLNSPLHF.

This clonotype was seen only once. The V gene is TRBV20-1, the J gene TRBJ2-5; weak D call: TRBD2 (5 bases). CDR1 and CDR2 (germline): DFQATT, SNEGSKA (reference sequence). The CDR3 has 17 amino acids. V lost 4 bases, J lost 5 bases, and 26 bases lay in between. For the CDR3, the DNA is TGCAGTGCTAACGGTCAGCTGAGGGCCGGCGGCCAGGAGACCCAGTACTTC. Translating gives CSANGQLRAGGQETQYF.

The chain links TRBV6-6 to TRBJ1-1; D might be TRBD1 (5 bases). The CDR3 consists of 16 residues. Looked up from germline, CDR1 is MNHNY and CDR2 is SVGAGI (reference sequence). Trimming cost V 6 bases and J 0 bases, with 17 bases left between them. The DNA of the CDR3 is TGTGCCAGCAGGGCCCCTCCGGGACTCTTGAACACTGAAGCTTTCTTT. This gives the protein CASRAPPGLLNTEAFF.

The gene calls are TRBV6-2 or TRBV6-3 and TRBJ1-2; 7 bases line up with TRBD1. V shed 2 bases, J shed 12 bases, and the junction held 15 bases outside the gene matches. Germline V gene lookup returns CDR1 MNHEY and CDR2 SVGEGT. The CDR3 consists of 15 residues. The CDR3 loop is CASSYRPLTGNINTF. The DNA for the CDR3 is TGTGCCAGCAGTTACCGACCGTTGACAGGGAATATCAACACCTTC.

Comment on this clonotype: At one boundary the junction diverges from the germline segment, which might be a read error. The chain uses TRBV7-8 and TRBJ2-7, with a weak D call TRBD1 (5 bases). The CDR3 length is 15 residues. Germline V gene sequence: CDR1 SGHVS, CDR2 FQNEAQ. For the CDR3, the DNA is TGTGCCAGCAACTTAGCTTGGGGCCTATCCTACGAGCAGTACTTC. This translates into CASNLAWGLSYEQYF.